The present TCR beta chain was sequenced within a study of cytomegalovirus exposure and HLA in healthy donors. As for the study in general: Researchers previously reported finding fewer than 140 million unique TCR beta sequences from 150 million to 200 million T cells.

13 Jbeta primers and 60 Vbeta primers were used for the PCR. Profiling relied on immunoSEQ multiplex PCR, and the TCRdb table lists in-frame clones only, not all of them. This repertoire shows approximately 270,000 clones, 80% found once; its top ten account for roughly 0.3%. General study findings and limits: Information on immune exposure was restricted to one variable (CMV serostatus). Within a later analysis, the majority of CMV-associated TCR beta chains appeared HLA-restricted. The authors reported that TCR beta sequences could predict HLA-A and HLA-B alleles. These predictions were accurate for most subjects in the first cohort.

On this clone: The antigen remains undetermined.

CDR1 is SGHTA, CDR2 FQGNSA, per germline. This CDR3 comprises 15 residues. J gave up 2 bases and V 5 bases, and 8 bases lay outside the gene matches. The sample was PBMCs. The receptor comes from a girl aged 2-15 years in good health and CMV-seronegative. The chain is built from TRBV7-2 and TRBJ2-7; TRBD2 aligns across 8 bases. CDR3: CASSVPSGGTYEQYF. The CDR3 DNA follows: TGTGCCAGCAGCGTCCCCAGCGGGGGAACCTACGAGCAGTACTTC.